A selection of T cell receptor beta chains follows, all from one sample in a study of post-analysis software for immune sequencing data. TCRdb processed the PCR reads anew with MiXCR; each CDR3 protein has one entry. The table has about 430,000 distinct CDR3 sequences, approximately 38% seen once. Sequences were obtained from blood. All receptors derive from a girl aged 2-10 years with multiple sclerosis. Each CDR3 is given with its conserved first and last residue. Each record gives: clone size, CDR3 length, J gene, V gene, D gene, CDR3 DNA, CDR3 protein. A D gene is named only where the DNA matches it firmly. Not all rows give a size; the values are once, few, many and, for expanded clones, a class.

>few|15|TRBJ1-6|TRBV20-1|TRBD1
TGCAGTGCTACCAGGGGGCTCGCCTATAATTCACCCCTCCACTTT
CSATRGLAYNSPLHF
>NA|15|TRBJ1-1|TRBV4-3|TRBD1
TGCGCCAGCAGCCTAGCGACAGGGGCGGACACTGAAGCTTTCTTT
CASSLATGADTEAFF
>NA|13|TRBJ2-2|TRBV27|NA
TGTGCCAGCAGTTCCCCCGGCAAGGTTGAGCTGTTTTTT
CASSSPGKVELFF
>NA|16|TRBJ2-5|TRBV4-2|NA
TGTGCCAGCAGCCAAGATTGGGGGGCCGGGCAAGAGACCCAGTACTTC
CASSQDWGAGQETQYF
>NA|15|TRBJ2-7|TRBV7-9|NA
TGTGCCAGCAGGGGTCCCGGGACCGAATCCTACGAGCAGTACTTC
CASRGPGTESYEQYF
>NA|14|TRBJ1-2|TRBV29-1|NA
TGCAGCGTTGGAGTCGGGTTTGGGAACTATGGCTACACCTTC
CSVGVGFGNYGYTF
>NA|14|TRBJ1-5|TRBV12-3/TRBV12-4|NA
TGTGCCAGCAGTTCAATTCAGGGACATCAGCCCCAGCATTTT
CASSSIQGHQPQHF
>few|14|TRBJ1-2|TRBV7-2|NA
TGTGCCAGCAGCTTAGGGGGGCACAACTATGGCTACACCTTC
CASSLGGHNYGYTF
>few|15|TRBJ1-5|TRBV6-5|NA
TGTGCCAGCAGTCCATCCGGGAGCCGCAATCAGCCCCAGCATTTT
CASSPSGSRNQPQHF
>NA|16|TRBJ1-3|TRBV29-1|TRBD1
TGCAGCGTTGAAGACGGACAGGGCCTCTCTGGAAACACCATATATTTT
CSVEDGQGLSGNTIYF
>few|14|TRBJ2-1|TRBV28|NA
TGTGCCAGCAGTTTAAGAAACAGGGCAAGCGAGCAGTTCTTC
CASSLRNRASEQFF
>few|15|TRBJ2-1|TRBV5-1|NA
TGCGCCAGCAGCTTGGAACAGCCAACCTACAATGAGCAGTTCTTC
CASSLEQPTYNEQFF
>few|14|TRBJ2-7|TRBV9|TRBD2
TGTGCCAGCAGCCGAGTAGCGGGAGGGCCGTATCAGTACTTC
CASSRVAGGPYQYF
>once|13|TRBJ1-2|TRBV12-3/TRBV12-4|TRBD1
TGTGCCAGCAGAGACAGGGGGCATGATGGCTACACCTTC
CASRDRGHDGYTF
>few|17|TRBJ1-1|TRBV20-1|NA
TGCAGTGCTAGGAGCCAGGGAAGGGGGTGGGGGAACACTGAAGCTTTCTTT
CSARSQGRGWGNTEAFF
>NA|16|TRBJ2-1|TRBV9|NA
TGTGCCAGCAGCGTAGTGGCCAACTACCCGGGCGGGGAGCAGTTCTTC
CASSVVANYPGGEQFF
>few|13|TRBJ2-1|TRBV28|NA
TGTGCCGTAGTTGGCGGGGCCAACAATGAGCAGTTCTTC
CAVVGGANNEQFF